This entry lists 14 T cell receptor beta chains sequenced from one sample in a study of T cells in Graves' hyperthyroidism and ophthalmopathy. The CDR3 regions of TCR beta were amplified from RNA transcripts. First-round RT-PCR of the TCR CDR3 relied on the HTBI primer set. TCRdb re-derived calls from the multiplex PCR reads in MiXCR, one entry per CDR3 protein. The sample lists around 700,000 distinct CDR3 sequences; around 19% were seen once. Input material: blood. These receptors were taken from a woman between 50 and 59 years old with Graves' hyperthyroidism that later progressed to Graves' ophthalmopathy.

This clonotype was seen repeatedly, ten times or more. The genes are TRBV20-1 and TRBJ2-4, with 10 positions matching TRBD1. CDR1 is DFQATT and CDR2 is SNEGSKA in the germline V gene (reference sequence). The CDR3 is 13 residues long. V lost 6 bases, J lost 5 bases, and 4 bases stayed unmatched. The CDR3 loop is CSAQGQGQNIQYF. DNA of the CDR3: TGCAGTGCCCAGGGACAGGGGCAAAACATTCAGTACTTC.

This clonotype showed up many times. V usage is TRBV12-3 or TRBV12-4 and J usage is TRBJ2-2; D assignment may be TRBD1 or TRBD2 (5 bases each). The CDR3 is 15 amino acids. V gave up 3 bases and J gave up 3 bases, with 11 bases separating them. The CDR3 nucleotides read TGTGCCAGCAGTTTCCGTAGGGGAGACACCGGGGAGCTGTTTTTT. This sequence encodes CASSFRRGDTGELFF.

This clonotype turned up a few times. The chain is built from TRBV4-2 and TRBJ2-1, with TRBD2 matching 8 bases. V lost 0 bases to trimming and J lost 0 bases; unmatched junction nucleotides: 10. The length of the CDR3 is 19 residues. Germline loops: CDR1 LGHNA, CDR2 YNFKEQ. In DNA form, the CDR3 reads TGTGCCAGCAGCCAAGATCAGGCCAGCGGGGGAATCTCCTACAATGAGCAGTTCTTC. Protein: CASSQDQASGGISYNEQFF.

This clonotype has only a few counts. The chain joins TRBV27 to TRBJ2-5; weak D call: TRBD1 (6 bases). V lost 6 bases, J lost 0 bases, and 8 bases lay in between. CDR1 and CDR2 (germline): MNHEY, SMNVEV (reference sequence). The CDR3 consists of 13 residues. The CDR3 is CASRGDNQETQYF. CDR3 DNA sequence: TGTGCCAGCAGAGGGGACAACCAAGAGACCCAGTACTTC.

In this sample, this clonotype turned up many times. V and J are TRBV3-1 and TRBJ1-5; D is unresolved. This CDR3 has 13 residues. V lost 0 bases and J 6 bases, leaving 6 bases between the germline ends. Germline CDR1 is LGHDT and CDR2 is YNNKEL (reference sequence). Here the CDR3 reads CASSQDLIQPQHF. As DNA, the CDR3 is TGTGCCAGCAGCCAAGATTTAATTCAGCCCCAGCATTTT.

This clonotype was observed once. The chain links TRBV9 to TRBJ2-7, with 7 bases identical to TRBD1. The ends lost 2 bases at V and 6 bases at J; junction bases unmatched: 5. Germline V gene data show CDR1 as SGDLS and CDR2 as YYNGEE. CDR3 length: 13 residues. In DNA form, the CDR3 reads TGTGCCAGCAGCGTGACAGGGCTGGGCGAGCAGTACTTC. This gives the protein CASSVTGLGEQYF.

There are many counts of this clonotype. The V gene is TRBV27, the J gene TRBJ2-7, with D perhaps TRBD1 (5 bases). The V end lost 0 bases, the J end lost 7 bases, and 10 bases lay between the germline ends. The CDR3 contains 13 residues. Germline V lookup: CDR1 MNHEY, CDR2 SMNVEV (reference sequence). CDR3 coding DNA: TGTGCCAGCAGTTTATCGCCAGGGATTGAGCAGTACTTC. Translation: CASSLSPGIEQYF.

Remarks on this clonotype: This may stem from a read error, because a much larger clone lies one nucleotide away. CDR3 coding DNA: TGTGCCAGCAGTTCAACCGGGACAGGCGGTCGTCAGACCCAGCATTTT. This sequence encodes CASSSTGTGGRQTQHF. The V call is TRBV12-3 or TRBV12-4, the J call TRBJ1-5, with TRBD1 matching 8 bases. The CDR3 runs 16 residues.

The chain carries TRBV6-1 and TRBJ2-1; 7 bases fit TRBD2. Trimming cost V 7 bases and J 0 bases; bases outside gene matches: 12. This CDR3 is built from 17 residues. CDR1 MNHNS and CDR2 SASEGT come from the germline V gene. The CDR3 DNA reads TGTGCCAGCACTCGGAGACCGCTAGCGGACTCCTACAATGAGCAGTTCTTC. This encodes CASTRRPLADSYNEQFF.

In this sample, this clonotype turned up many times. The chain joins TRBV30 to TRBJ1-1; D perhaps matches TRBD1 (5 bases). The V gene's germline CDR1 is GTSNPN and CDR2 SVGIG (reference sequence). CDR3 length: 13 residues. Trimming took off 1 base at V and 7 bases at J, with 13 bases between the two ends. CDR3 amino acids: CAWSGWGQGEAFF. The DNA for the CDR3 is TGTGCCTGGAGTGGTTGGGGTCAGGGTGAAGCTTTCTTT.

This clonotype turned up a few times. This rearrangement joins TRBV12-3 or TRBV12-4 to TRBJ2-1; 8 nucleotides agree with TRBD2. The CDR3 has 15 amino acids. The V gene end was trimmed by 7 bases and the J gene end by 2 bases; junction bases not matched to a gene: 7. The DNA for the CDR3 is TGTGCCAGCAAATTGGAGCGGGGGACCTACAATGAGCAGTTCTTC. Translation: CASKLERGTYNEQFF.

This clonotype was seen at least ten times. Here the CDR3 reads CASSKSGPRSGANVLTF. The CDR3 nucleotides read TGTGCCAGCAGTAAATCAGGTCCTCGGTCTGGGGCCAACGTCCTGACTTTC. This rearrangement joins TRBV27 to TRBJ2-6; D not certain. The CDR3 has 17 residues. Germline values: CDR1 MNHEY, CDR2 SMNVEV (reference sequence). Between the trimmed V and J ends, which lost 5 bases and 1 base, there was a span of 15 bases.

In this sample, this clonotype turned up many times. The CDR3 reads CASSYRTPILKNTEAFF. Written as DNA, the CDR3 is TGTGCCAGCAGTTACAGGACACCGATCCTTAAGAACACTGAAGCTTTCTTT. This chain uses TRBV6-5 with TRBJ1-1, with a tentative D call TRBD1 (5 bases). The germline V gene has CDR1 MNHEY and CDR2 SVGAGI. V lost 2 bases, J lost 1 base, and 17 bases lay in between. The CDR3 contains 17 residues.

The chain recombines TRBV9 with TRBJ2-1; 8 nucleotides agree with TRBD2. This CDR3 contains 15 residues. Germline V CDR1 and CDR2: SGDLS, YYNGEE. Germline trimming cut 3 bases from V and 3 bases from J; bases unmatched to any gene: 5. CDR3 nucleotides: TGTGCCAGCAGCGGAGCGGGGGCCCTCTACAATGAGCAGTTCTTC. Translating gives CASSGAGALYNEQFF.